This passage covers 9 T cell receptor beta chains from one sample sequenced in a study of blood T cells in healthy people across ages. The authors ran a second PCR of about 6 to 12 cycles using a sample-barcoded 5' primer and a J-beta primer mix. TCRdb fed the 5' RACE reads into MiXCR, producing one record per CDR3 protein. Seen here are around 500,000 distinct CDR3 sequences, about 27% observed once, and the top ten hold roughly 3.5%. The same data also contributed to another study, on T cells of mothers and their children.

The sample consisted of blood. These receptors came from a boy younger than 10 in good health.

The sample holds a few counts of this clonotype. The chain is built from TRBV4-1 and TRBJ2-1; unclear D gene. The CDR3 consists of 13 residues. The germline V gene encodes CDR1 MGHRA and CDR2 YSYEKL. Trimming removed 0 bases from V and 7 bases from J, with 7 bases in between. CDR3 bases: TGCGCCAGCAGCCAAGATCCTAGTAATGAGCAGTTCTTC. Amino acids: CASSQDPSNEQFF.

In its sample, this clonotype was seen a few times. The rearrangement links TRBV20-1 to TRBJ2-5; 15 bases map to TRBD2. Trimming took 6 bases from V and 5 from J; bases not matched to a gene: 13. The CDR3 runs 17 residues. Germline V gene sequence: CDR1 DFQATT, CDR2 SNEGSKA (reference sequence). CDR3 protein: CSAPGLAGGRGEETQYF. As DNA, the CDR3 is TGCAGTGCCCCGGGACTAGCGGGGGGCCGGGGTGAGGAGACCCAGTACTTC.

The chain employs TRBV5-1 and TRBJ2-7, with no clear D. V lost 1 base to trimming and J lost 4 bases, with 9 bases between them. CDR1 is SGHRS, CDR2 YFSETQ, per germline. This CDR3 region has 13 residues. CDR3 residues: CASSLNPVYEQYF. CDR3 coding DNA: TGCGCCAGCAGCTTGAACCCCGTTTACGAGCAGTACTTC.

V is TRBV5-8 and J is TRBJ2-1, with D unclear. The CDR3 sequence is 15 residues long. Germline V gene sequence: CDR1 SGHTS, CDR2 YDEGEE. Trimming removed 1 base at V and 8 bases at J, with 16 bases between. DNA of the CDR3: TGTGCCAGCAGCTTGCGTCTATCAGCAATGGATGAGCAGTTCTTC. It is translated as CASSLRLSAMDEQFF.

The chain combines TRBV24-1 with TRBJ2-7, with no clear D. Trimming pared 3 bases from V and 3 bases from J, leaving 8 bases between. The CDR3 consists of 13 residues. Germline V gene sequence: CDR1 KGHDR, CDR2 SFDVKD. The CDR3 DNA reads TGTGCCACCAGTGATCCGGACCGCTACGAGCAGTACTTC. Translation: CATSDPDRYEQYF.

The chain couples TRBV5-6 to TRBJ1-1, with D unclear. This CDR3 spans 13 amino acids. V shed 0 bases and J shed 6 bases, with 9 bases lying between them. Germline-derived CDR1 and CDR2 are SGHDT and YYEEEE. CDR3 sequence: CASSLVLGAEAFF. In DNA, the CDR3 is TGTGCCAGCAGCTTGGTTCTAGGCGCTGAAGCTTTCTTT.

The V call is TRBV6-5, the J call TRBJ1-2, with a weak D call TRBD1 (5 bases). Germline loops: CDR1 MNHEY, CDR2 SVGAGI. The CDR3 is made up of 15 amino acids. V lost 0 bases and J 8 bases, leaving 16 bases between the germline ends. In nucleotides, the CDR3 is TGTGCCAGCAGTTACTCGAATAAGGGGACGGGGGGCTACACCTTC. Its protein is CASSYSNKGTGGYTF.

V usage is TRBV12-3 or TRBV12-4 and J usage is TRBJ1-2; weak D call: TRBD1 (6 bases). This CDR3 is built from 13 residues. V was clipped by 3 bases and J by 4 bases, with 9 bases between them. The CDR3: CASSFEGGYGYTF. As DNA, the CDR3 is TGTGCCAGCAGTTTCGAGGGGGGCTATGGCTACACCTTC.

This clonotype has a handful of counts. The chain links TRBV4-2 to TRBJ2-1, with TRBD1 matching over 9 bases. V was pared by 4 bases and J by 2 bases, with 6 bases of the junction left unmatched. Germline CDR1 LGHNA, CDR2 YNFKEQ. This CDR3 comprises 16 residues. CDR3 loop: CASSPRDRDPYNEQFF. The CDR3 nucleotides read TGTGCCAGCAGCCCTCGGGACAGGGATCCCTACAATGAGCAGTTCTTC.